Below are 18 T cell receptor beta chains sequenced from a single sample in a study of blood T cells in healthy people across ages. Using a J-beta primer mix together with a sample-barcoded 5' primer, a second PCR was run for about 6 to 12 cycles. MiXCR was run by TCRdb on the 5' RACE reads, yielding one entry per CDR3 protein. This sample has fewer than 1,000,000 distinct CDR3 sequences, with 40% to 50% found just once. The specimen was blood. The receptors here all came from a man aged 55 to 70 in good health.

Turning to this clonotype: One junction end disagrees with the germline gene, perhaps due to a read error. This chain links TRBV10-3 with TRBJ2-3; D not certain. Germline V gives CDR1 ENHRY, CDR2 SYGVKD. The length of the CDR3 is 16 residues. The CDR3 sequence: CAIGEKAQLLTDTQYF. CDR3 DNA: TGTGCCATCGGTGAGAAGGCGCAACTCCTCACAGATACGCAGTATTTT.

The chain carries TRBV5-1 and TRBJ2-1, with D perhaps assigned TRBD1 or TRBD2 (6 bases each). The CDR3 spans 16 residues. Germline loops: CDR1 SGHRS, CDR2 YFSETQ. The V and J ends lost 5 bases and 0 bases respectively, with 15 bases between them. The CDR3 sequence: CASSSSTGASYNEQFF. The CDR3 nucleotides read TGCGCCAGCAGTTCGAGCACGGGGGCCTCCTACAATGAGCAGTTCTTC.

This clonotype occurred a few times. The chain recombines TRBV10-3 with TRBJ1-2, with D hard to call. The CDR3 covers 14 residues. Looked up from germline, CDR1 is ENHRY and CDR2 is SYGVKD. Trimming took 3 bases from V and 8 from J, leaving 16 bases between them. For the CDR3, the DNA is TGTGCCATCAGTGAAGCAACAGAGACGTCGGGCTACACCTTC. Translation gives CAISEATETSGYTF.

Only a few counts were recorded for this clonotype. The gene calls are TRBV12-5 and TRBJ1-1, with D possibly TRBD1 on 5 matching bases. Germline lookup yields CDR1 LGHNT and CDR2 FRNRAP. V shed 7 bases and J shed 1 base, with 13 bases lying between them. CDR3 length: 14 amino acids. The CDR3 DNA reads TGTGCTAGTGCCCCCAGGGAACGGAACACTGAAGCTTTCTTT. It codes for CASAPRERNTEAFF.

This chain joins TRBV20-1 and TRBJ2-7; 12 nucleotides line up with TRBD2. Germline V gene data show CDR1 as DFQATT and CDR2 as SNEGSKA (reference sequence). The CDR3 contains 14 residues. With 6 bases clipped from V and 7 bases from J, the junction kept 10 bases outside the gene matches. Written as DNA, the CDR3 is TGCAGTGCCTCACTAGCGGGGGGCCGTAAGGAGCAGTACTTC. It codes for CSASLAGGRKEQYF.

This chain links TRBV24-1 with TRBJ2-1; 10 bases match TRBD1. The CDR3 is 17 residues long. In germline, CDR1 is KGHDR, CDR2 SFDVKD. The ends lost 0 bases at V and 1 base at J; junction bases unmatched: 2. CDR3 loop: CATSDLEDRGSYNEQFF. The CDR3 DNA sequence: TGTGCCACCAGTGATTTGGAGGACAGGGGGTCCTACAATGAGCAGTTCTTC.

The genes are TRBV30 and TRBJ1-6; D not resolved. Germline CDR1 reads GTSNPN; CDR2 reads SVGIG (reference sequence). The V gene lost 0 bases and the J gene lost 7 bases, with 13 bases spanning the gap. This CDR3 region has 15 residues. The CDR3 sequence is CAWSVSLGANSPLHF. The CDR3 DNA reads TGTGCCTGGAGTGTTTCCCTTGGAGCGAATTCACCCCTCCACTTT.

The chain is built from TRBV2 and TRBJ2-3; D is perhaps TRBD2 (6 bases). Trimming removed 7 bases from V and 6 bases from J, with 8 bases in between. Germline V gene lookup returns CDR1 SNHLY and CDR2 FYNNEI. CDR3 length: 11 amino acids. The CDR3 region has the DNA TGTGCCAGCACGGGAGTGGATACGCAGTATTTT. Amino acids: CASTGVDTQYF.

This sequence joins TRBV2 and TRBJ1-6, with D unclear. The CDR3 length is 15 residues. V gave up 7 bases and J gave up 5 bases, with 15 bases separating them. CDR1 is SNHLY, CDR2 FYNNEI, per germline. The CDR3 DNA follows: TGTGCCAGCAACGTGGCAAAGAAGAATAATTCACCCCTCCACTTT. Its translation: CASNVAKKNNSPLHF.

This chain links TRBV15 with TRBJ2-6; possibly TRBD1 for D (6 bases). The CDR3 is 19 amino acids. Germline V lookup: CDR1 LNHNV, CDR2 YYDKDF (reference sequence). V lost 1 base and J lost 3, with 19 bases in between. The CDR3 sequence is CATSRAGALRPGGANVLTF. The CDR3 coding sequence is TGTGCCACCAGCAGAGCAGGGGCTTTGAGGCCTGGTGGGGCCAACGTCCTGACTTTC.

The chain joins TRBV20-1 to TRBJ2-5, with TRBD2 matching 9 bases. Germline V gives CDR1 DFQATT, CDR2 SNEGSKA (reference sequence). There are 18 residues in the CDR3. V trimming: 4 bases; J trimming: 4 bases; junction bases outside the gene matches: 19. The CDR3 reads CSAKRLRGGAQGIETQYF. DNA for the CDR3: TGCAGTGCTAAAAGGCTCCGCGGGGGGGCCCAAGGGATAGAGACCCAGTACTTC.

This clonotype has more than one count but fewer than ten. The chain links TRBV7-2 to TRBJ1-2, with D uncertain. Trimming took 5 bases from V and 2 from J, leaving 21 bases between them. The CDR3 extends over 17 amino acids. Germline V lookup: CDR1 SGHTA, CDR2 FQGNSA. CDR3 DNA: TGTGCCAGCAGCAGAACTGGATCCAGAACCTTCAACTATGGCTACACCTTC. It encodes CASSRTGSRTFNYGYTF. Looking up the rest from reference TRBV7-2 and TRBJ1-2 gives the full variable domain: GAGVSQSPSNKVTEKGKDVELRCDPISGHTALYWYRQSLGQGLEFLIYFQGNSAPDKSGLPSDRFSAERTGGSVSTLTIQRTQQEDSAVYLCASSRTGSRTFNYGYTFGSGTRLTVV.

Only a few counts were recorded for this clonotype. This chain joins TRBV6-2 or TRBV6-3 and TRBJ2-5, with unresolved D. The CDR3 consists of 18 residues. The V end was cut by 6 bases, the J end by 5 bases, with 28 bases between. Germline V gene data show CDR1 as MNHEY and CDR2 as SVGEGT. The CDR3 here is CASRPRAVGPSEVETQYF. In DNA, the CDR3 is TGTGCCAGCAGACCCCGAGCAGTAGGCCCGAGCGAAGTGGAGACCCAGTACTTC.

This clonotype was seen more than once but under ten times. This rearrangement joins TRBV29-1 to TRBJ2-6; TRBD1 is a possible D gene (6 bases). The CDR3 covers 15 residues. The ends were cut back, 4 bases at V and 2 bases at J, with 12 bases in the middle. Germline CDR1 is SQVTM and CDR2 is ANQGSEA. Written as DNA, the CDR3 is TGCAGCGTTGGCCCAAACAGGGCTGGGGCCAACGTCCTGACTTTC. Translation gives CSVGPNRAGANVLTF.

In its sample, this clonotype was seen many times. The chain is built from TRBV12-3 or TRBV12-4 and TRBJ2-5; the D gene is possibly TRBD1 (7 bases). Trimming removed 5 bases from V and 5 bases from J, with 18 bases in between. The CDR3 has 15 residues. The DNA of the CDR3 is TGTGCCAGCAGTCCGGCAGACAGGGAGGCGGAGACCCAGTACTTC. As protein: CASSPADREAETQYF.

This clonotype has only a few counts. The chain uses TRBV20-1 and TRBJ1-4; D is uncertain. The CDR3 has 14 amino acids. Germline V gene sequence: CDR1 DFQATT, CDR2 SNEGSKA (reference sequence). V was trimmed by 5 bases and J by 0 bases, leaving 10 bases between them. The CDR3 region is CSAYIGATNEKLFF. The DNA of the CDR3 is TGCAGTGCTTATATCGGTGCAACTAATGAAAAACTGTTTTTT.

The chain uses TRBV11-3 and TRBJ1-6; D may be TRBD1 (5 bases). This CDR3 contains 13 residues. The V and J ends lost 5 bases and 10 bases respectively, with 12 bases between them. Germline loops: CDR1 SGHNT, CDR2 YENEEA. The CDR3: CASSSRVYSPLHF. The CDR3 coding sequence is TGTGCCAGCAGCAGCAGGGTTTACTCACCCCTCCACTTT.

The chain recombines TRBV12-3 or TRBV12-4 with TRBJ1-1; D is ambiguous. The CDR3 contains 12 residues. V dropped 1 base and J dropped 5 bases, with 5 bases sitting between them. The chain's CDR3 is CASSLGITEAFF. CDR3 coding DNA: TGTGCCAGCAGTTTAGGGATTACTGAAGCTTTCTTT.